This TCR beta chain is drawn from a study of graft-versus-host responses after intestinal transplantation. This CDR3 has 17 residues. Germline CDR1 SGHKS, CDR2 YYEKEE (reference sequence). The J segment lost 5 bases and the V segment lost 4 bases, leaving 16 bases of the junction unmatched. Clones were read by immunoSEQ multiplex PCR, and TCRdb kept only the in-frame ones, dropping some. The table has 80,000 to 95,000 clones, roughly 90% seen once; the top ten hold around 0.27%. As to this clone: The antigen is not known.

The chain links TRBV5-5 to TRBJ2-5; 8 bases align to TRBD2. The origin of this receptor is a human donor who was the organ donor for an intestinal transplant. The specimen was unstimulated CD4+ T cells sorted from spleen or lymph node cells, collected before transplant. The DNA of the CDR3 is TGTGCCAGCAGCGGTGGGGGGCTAGCGGGTTCGGGTGAGACCCAGTACTTC. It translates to CASSGGGLAGSGETQYF.